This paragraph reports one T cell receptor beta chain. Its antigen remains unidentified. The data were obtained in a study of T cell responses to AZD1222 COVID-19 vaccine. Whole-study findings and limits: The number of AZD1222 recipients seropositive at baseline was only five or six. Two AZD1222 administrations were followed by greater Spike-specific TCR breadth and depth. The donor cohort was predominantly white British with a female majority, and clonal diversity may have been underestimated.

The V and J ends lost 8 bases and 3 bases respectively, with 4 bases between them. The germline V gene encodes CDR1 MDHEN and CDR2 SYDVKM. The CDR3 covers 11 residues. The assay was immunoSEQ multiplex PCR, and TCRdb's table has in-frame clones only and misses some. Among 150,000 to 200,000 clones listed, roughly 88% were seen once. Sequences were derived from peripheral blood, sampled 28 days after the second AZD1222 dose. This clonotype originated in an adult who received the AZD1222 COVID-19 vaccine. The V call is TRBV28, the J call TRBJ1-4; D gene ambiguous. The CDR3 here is CASGSNEKLFF. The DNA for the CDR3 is TGTGCCAGCGGATCTAATGAAAAACTGTTTTTT. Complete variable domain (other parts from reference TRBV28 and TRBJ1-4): DVKVTQSSRYLVKRTGEKVFLECVQDMDHENMFWYRQDPGLGLRLIYFSYDVKMKEKGDIPEGYSVSREKKERFSLILESASTNQTSMYLCASGSNEKLFFGSGTQLSVL.